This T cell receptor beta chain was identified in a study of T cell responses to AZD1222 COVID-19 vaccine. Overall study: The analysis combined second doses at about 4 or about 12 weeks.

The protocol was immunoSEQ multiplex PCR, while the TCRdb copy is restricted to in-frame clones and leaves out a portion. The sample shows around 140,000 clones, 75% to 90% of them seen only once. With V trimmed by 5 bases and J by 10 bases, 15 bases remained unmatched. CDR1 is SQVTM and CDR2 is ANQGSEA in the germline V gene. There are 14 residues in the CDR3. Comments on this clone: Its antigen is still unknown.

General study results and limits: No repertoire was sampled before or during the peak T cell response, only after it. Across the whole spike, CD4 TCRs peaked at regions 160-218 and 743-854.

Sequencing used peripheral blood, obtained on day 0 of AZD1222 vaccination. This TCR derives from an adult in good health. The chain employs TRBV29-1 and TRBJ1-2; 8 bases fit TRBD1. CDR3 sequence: CSVFGGTGTGFYTF. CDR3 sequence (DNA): TGCAGCGTTTTTGGTGGTACCGGGACAGGTTTCTACACCTTC.